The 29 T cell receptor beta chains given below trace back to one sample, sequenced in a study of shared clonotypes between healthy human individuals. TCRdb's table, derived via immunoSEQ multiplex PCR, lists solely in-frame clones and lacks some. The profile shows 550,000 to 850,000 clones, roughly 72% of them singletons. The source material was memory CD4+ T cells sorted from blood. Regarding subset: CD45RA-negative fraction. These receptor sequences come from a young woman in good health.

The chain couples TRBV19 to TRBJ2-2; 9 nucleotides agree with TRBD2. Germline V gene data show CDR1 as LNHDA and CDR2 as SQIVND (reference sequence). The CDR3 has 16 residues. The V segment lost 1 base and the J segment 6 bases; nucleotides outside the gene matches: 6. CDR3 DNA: TGTGCCAGTAGTATAGGCCCAGCGGGAGGCGCCGGGGAGCTGTTTTTT. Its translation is CASSIGPAGGAGELFF.

The CDR3 DNA sequence: TGTGCCAGCATGCCAGGGCCTTTGAACACTGAAGCTTTCTTT. Protein sequence: CASMPGPLNTEAFF. This chain links TRBV6-1 with TRBJ1-1; tentatively, D is TRBD1 (5 bases). This CDR3 comprises 14 residues. The V end was cut by 7 bases, the J end by 0 bases, with 12 bases between. The germline CDR1 and CDR2 sequences are MNHNS and SASEGT.

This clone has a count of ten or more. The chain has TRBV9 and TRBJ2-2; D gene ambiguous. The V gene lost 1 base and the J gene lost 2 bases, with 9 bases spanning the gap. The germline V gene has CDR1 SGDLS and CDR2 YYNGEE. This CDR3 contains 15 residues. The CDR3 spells CASSVSPANTGELFF. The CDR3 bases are TGTGCCAGCAGCGTAAGCCCCGCTAACACCGGGGAGCTGTTTTTT.

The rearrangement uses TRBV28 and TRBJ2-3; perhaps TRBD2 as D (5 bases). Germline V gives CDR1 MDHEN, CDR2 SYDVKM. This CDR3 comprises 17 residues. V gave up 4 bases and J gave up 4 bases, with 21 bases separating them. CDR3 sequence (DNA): TGTGCCAGCAGTTCCCCTGTCCGCGGGCAAGGCTCAGATACGCAGTATTTT. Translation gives CASSSPVRGQGSDTQYF. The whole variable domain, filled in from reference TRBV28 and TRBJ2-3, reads DVKVTQSSRYLVKRTGEKVFLECVQDMDHENMFWYRQDPGLGLRLIYFSYDVKMKEKGDIPEGYSVSREKKERFSLILESASTNQTSMYLCASSSPVRGQGSDTQYFGPGTRLTVL.

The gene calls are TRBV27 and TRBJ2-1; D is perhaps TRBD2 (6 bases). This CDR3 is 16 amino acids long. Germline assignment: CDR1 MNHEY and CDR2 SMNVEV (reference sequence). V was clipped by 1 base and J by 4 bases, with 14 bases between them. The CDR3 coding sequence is TGTGCCAGCAGTTTATTCCGCGGGAATAGGTACAATGAGCAGTTCTTC. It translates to CASSLFRGNRYNEQFF.

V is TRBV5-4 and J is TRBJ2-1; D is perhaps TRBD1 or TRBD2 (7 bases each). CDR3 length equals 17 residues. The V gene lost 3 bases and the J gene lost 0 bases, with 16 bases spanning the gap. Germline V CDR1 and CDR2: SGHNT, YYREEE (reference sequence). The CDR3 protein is CASSWEGAGSSYNEQFF. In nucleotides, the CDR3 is TGTGCCAGCAGCTGGGAGGGGGCGGGTAGCTCCTACAATGAGCAGTTCTTC.

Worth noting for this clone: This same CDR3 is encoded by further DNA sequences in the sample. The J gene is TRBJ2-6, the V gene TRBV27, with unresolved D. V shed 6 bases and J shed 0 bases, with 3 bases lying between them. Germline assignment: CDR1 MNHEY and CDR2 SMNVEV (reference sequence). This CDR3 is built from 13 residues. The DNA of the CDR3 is TGTGCCAGCAGGGGCTCTGGGGCCAACGTCCTGACTTTC. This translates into CASRGSGANVLTF. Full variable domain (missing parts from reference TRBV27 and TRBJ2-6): EAQVTQNPRYLITVTGKKLTVTCSQNMNHEYMSWYRQDPGLGLRQIYYSMNVEVTDKGDVPEGYKVSRKEKRNFPLILESPSPNQTSLYFCASRGSGANVLTFGAGSRLTVL.

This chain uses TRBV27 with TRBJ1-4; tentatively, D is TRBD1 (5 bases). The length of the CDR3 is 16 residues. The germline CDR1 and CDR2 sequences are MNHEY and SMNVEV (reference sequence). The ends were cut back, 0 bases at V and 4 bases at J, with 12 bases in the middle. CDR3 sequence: CASSLSKGANNEKLFF. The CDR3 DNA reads TGTGCCAGCAGTTTATCGAAAGGGGCGAATAATGAAAAACTGTTTTTT. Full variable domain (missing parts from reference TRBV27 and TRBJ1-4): EAQVTQNPRYLITVTGKKLTVTCSQNMNHEYMSWYRQDPGLGLRQIYYSMNVEVTDKGDVPEGYKVSRKEKRNFPLILESPSPNQTSLYFCASSLSKGANNEKLFFGSGTQLSVL.

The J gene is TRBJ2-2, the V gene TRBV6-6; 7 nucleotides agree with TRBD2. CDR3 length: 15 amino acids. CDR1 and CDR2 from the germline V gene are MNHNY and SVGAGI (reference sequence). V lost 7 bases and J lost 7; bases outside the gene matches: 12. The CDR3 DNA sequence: TGTGCCAGCACACCTGGCGGGAGTTGGAACGGGGAGCTGTTTTTT. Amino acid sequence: CASTPGGSWNGELFF.

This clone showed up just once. The CDR3 spells CASSSTGHPNTGELFF. In DNA, the CDR3 is TGCGCCAGCAGCTCCACGGGACACCCGAACACCGGGGAGCTGTTTTTT. V gene TRBV5-1 combines with J gene TRBJ2-2, with D perhaps matching TRBD1 (6 bases). Trimming took off 3 bases at V and 0 bases at J, with 12 bases between the two ends. The CDR3 length is 16 residues. Looked up from germline, CDR1 is SGHRS and CDR2 is YFSETQ.

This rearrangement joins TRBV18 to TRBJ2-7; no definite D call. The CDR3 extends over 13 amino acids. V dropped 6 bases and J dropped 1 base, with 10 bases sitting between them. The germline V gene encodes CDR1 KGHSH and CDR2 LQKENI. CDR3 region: CASSQQRSYEQYF. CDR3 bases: TGTGCCAGCTCCCAACAGAGGTCCTACGAGCAGTACTTC.

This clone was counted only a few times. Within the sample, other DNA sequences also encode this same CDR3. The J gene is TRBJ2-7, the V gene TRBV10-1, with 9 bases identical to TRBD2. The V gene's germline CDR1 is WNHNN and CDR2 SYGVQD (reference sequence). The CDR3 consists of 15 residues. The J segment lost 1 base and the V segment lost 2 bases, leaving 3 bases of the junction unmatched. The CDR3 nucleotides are TGCGCCAGCAGTGAGACTAGCGGGCTATCCTACGAGCAGTACTTC. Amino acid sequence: CASSETSGLSYEQYF.

CDR3 nucleotide sequence: TGCAGCGTCCCAGGGGACAGGGGGTGGAACACTGAAGCTTTCTTT. Its protein is CSVPGDRGWNTEAFF. The chain couples TRBV29-1 to TRBJ1-1; 11 bases align to TRBD1. The CDR3 runs to 15 residues. Trimming cost V 6 bases and J 1 base; bases outside gene matches: 7. CDR1 and CDR2 (germline): SQVTM, ANQGSEA.

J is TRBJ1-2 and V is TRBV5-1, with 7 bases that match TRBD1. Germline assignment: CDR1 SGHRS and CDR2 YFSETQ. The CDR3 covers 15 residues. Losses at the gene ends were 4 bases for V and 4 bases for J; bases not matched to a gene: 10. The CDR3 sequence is CASSLATGQTYGYTF. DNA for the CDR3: TGCGCCAGCAGCCTGGCGACGGGACAGACCTATGGCTACACCTTC.

The CDR3 bases are TGTGCCAGCAGCCCGGCTGGGATGGAGACCCAGTACTTC. Translating it yields CASSPAGMETQYF. This chain links TRBV11-1 with TRBJ2-5; D is undetermined. Germline CDR1 reads SGHAT; CDR2 reads FQDESV (reference sequence). Trimming took 5 bases from V and 5 from J, leaving 12 bases between them. This CDR3 is built from 13 residues.

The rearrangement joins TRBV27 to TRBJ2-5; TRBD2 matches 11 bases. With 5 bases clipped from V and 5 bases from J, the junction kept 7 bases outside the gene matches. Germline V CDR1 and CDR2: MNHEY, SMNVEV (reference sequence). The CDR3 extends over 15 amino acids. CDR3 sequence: CASSKLAGGPETQYF. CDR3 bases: TGTGCCAGCAGTAAATTAGCGGGAGGGCCGGAGACCCAGTACTTC.

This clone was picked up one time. The CDR3 sequence: CASRGAGGTDTQYF. CDR3 in DNA: TGTGCCAGCAGGGGGGCGGGCGGCACAGATACGCAGTATTTT. The chain employs TRBV6-6 and TRBJ2-3; a possible D gene is TRBD1 (6 bases). This CDR3 region has 14 residues. Germline-derived CDR1 and CDR2 are MNHNY and SVGAGI (reference sequence). Trimming pared 6 bases from V and 1 base from J, leaving 11 bases between.

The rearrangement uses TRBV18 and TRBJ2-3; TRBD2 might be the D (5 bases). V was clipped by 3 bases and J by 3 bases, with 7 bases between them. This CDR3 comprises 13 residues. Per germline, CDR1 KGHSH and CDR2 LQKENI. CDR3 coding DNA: TGTGCCAGCTCACCCCGGAGGACAGATACGCAGTATTTT. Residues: CASSPRRTDTQYF.

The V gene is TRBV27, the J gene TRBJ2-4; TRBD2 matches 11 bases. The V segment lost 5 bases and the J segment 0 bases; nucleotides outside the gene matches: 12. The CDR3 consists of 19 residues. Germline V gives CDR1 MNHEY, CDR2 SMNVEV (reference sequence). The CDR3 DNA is TGTGCCAGCAGTCCGGGACTAGCGGAAATTAATATAGCCAAAAACATTCAGTACTTC. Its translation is CASSPGLAEINIAKNIQYF.

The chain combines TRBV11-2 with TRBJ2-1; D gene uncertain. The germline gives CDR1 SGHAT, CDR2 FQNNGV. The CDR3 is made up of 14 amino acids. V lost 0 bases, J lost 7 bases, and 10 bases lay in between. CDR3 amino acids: CASSLDQVSNEQFF. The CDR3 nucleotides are TGTGCCAGCAGCTTAGATCAGGTGTCAAATGAGCAGTTCTTC.

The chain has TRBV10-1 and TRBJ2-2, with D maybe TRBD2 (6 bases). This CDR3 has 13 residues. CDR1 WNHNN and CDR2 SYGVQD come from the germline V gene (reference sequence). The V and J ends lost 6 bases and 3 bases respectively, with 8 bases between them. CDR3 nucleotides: TGCGCCAGCAGGGAGGGGTACACCGGGGAGCTGTTTTTT. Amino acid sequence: CASREGYTGELFF.

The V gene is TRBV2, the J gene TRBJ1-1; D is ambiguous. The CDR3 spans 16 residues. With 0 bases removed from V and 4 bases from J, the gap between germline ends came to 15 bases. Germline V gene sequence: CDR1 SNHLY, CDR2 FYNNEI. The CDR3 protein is CASSEARSFGITEAFF. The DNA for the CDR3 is TGTGCCAGCAGTGAAGCCCGGTCCTTCGGTATCACTGAAGCTTTCTTT.

DNA for the CDR3: TGTGCCAGCAGCCGAACCTTAAGGTTGGATACGCAGTATTTT. This sequence encodes CASSRTLRLDTQYF. J is TRBJ2-3 and V is TRBV25-1; D is unclear. The CDR3 contains 14 residues. Germline CDR1 is MGHDK and CDR2 is SYGVNS. The V and J ends lost 6 bases and 6 bases respectively, with 16 bases between them.

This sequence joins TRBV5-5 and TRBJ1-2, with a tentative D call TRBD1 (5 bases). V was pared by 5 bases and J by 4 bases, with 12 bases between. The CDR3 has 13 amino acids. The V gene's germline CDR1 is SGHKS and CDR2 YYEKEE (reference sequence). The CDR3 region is CASSRGAAYGYTF. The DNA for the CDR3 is TGTGCCAGCAGTCGTGGGGCAGCCTATGGCTACACCTTC. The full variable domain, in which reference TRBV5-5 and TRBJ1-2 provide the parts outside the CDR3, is DAGVTQSPTHLIKTRGQQVTLRCSPISGHKSVSWYQQVLGQGPQFIFQYYEKEERGRGNFPDRFSARQFPNYSSELNVNALLLGDSALYLCASSRGAAYGYTFGSGTRLTVV.

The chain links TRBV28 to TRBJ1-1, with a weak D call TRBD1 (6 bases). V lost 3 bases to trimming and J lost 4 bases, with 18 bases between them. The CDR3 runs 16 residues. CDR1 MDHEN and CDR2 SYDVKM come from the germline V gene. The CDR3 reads CASSFRDILWGTEAFF. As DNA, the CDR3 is TGTGCCAGCAGTTTCCGGGACATCCTTTGGGGCACTGAAGCTTTCTTT.

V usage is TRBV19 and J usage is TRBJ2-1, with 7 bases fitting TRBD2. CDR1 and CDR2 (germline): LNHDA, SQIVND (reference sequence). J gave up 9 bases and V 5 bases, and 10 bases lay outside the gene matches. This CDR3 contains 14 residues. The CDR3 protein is CASSPTGGGIEQFF. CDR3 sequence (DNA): TGTGCCAGTAGTCCAACGGGAGGAGGTATTGAGCAGTTCTTC. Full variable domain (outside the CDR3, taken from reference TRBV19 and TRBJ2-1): DGGITQSPKYLFRKEGQNVTLSCEQNLNHDAMYWYRQDPGQGLRLIYYSQIVNDFQKGDIAEGYSVSREKKESFPLTVTSAQKNPTAFYLCASSPTGGGIEQFFGPGTRLTVL.

CDR3 sequence reads: CASSLGGTSAYEQYF. In nucleotides, the CDR3 is TGTGCCAGCAGCTTAGGGGGGACTAGCGCCTACGAGCAGTACTTC. J is TRBJ2-7 and V is TRBV7-9; 10 nucleotides agree with TRBD2. The CDR3 extends over 15 amino acids. The junction had 2 bases not matched to a gene; V was cut back by 1 base and J by 2 bases. The germline gives CDR1 SEHNR, CDR2 FQNEAQ (reference sequence). The variable domain in full, completed from reference TRBV7-9 and TRBJ2-7, reads DTGVSQNPRHKITKRGQNVTFRCDPISEHNRLYWYRQTLGQGPEFLTYFQNEAQLEKSRLLSDRFSAERPKGSFSTLEIQRTEQGDSAMYLCASSLGGTSAYEQYFGPGTRLTVT.

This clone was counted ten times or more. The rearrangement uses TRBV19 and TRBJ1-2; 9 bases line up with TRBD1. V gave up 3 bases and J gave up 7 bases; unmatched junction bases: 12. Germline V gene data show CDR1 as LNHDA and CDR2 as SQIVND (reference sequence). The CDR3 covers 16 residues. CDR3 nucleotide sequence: TGTGCCAGTAGTATGGTTCGGACAGGGGATTTTTCTGGCTACACCTTC. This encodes CASSMVRTGDFSGYTF.

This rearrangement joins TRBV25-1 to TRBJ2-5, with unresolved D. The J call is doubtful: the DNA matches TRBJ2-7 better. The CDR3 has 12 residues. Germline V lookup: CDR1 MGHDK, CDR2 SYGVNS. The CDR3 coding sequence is TGTGCCAGCAGTCGGGTATCATACGAGCAGTACTTC. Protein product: CASSRVSYEQYF.